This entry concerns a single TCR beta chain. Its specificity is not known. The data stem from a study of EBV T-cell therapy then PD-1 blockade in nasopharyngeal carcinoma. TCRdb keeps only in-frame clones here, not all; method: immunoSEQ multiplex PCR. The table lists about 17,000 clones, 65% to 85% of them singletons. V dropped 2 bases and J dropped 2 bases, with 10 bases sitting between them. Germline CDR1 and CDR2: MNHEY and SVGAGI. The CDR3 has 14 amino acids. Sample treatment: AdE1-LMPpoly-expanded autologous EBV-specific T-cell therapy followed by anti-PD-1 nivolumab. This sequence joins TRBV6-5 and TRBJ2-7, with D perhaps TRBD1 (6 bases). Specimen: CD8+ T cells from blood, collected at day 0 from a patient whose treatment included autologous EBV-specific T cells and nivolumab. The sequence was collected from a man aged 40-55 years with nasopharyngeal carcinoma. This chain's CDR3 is CASSYQRGTYEQYF. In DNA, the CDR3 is TGTGCCAGCAGTTACCAAAGGGGGACCTACGAGCAGTACTTC.